These T cell receptor beta chains were read from a single sample in a study of cytomegalovirus exposure and HLA in healthy donors. Repertoires were generated with immunoSEQ multiplex PCR, while TCRdb's copy carries only in-frame clones and drops some. This table has approximately 200,000 clones, approximately 80% appearing once. The material sequenced was PBMCs. Every receptor here comes from a girl aged 2-9 years in good health and CMV-seronegative. The CDR3 runs from the conserved cysteine through the conserved F or W.

J | V | CDR3
TRBJ2-5 | TRBV5-1 | CASSTAAGGGQTQYF
TRBJ1-1 | TRBV5-6 | CASSVWDRANTEAFF
TRBJ1-1 | TRBV29-1 | CSVGKRVDTEAFF
TRBJ1-3 | TRBV11-3 | CASSFASGNTIYF
TRBJ2-2 | TRBV5-6 | CASSGGDRATGELFF
TRBJ1-6 | TRBV18 | CASSPGSYNSPLHF
TRBJ1-6 | TRBV6-4 | CASSARTGQKLHF
TRBJ2-7 | TRBV27 | CASRDSGTAGYEQYF
TRBJ1-1 | TRBV4-1 | CASSGTGYAEAFF
TRBJ2-1 | TRBV6-6 | CASSYELSSYNEQFF
TRBJ2-3 | TRBV5-1 | CASSPTAGAPDTQYF
TRBJ1-2 | TRBV19 | CASSIQAGANYGYTF